Listed here is a single TCR beta chain. What it binds is not known. Per the germline V gene, CDR1 is SGDLS and CDR2 is YYNGEE. The CDR3 length is 16 residues. With V trimmed by 4 bases and J by 4 bases, 9 bases remained unmatched. Findings and limits, study-wide: The TCR gene usage of tumor memory CD4+ T cells clustered together with blood and lymph node memory CD4+ cells and with lymph node naive CD4+ cells.

Full-length variable regions came from constant-region reverse primers plus semi-nested Nested Universal Primer A PCR. Via MiXCR, TCRdb re-called the 5' RACE reads, giving one row per CDR3 protein. Found here are over 55,000 distinct CDR3 sequences, approximately 29% of them singletons; the top ten hold roughly 2.5%. The material sequenced was tumor-infiltrating naive CD4+ T cells sorted from the breast tumor. Subset in this sample: naive CD4+ T cells, CD4+CD45RA+CD25-. The J gene is TRBJ2-1, the V gene TRBV9, with TRBD2 matching over 9 bases. The sequence came from a female donor with breast cancer. Here the CDR3 DNA reads TGTGCCAGCAGCATACAAAGCGGGAGGACTTACAATGAGCAGTTCTTC. As protein: CASSIQSGRTYNEQFF.